The 26 T cell receptor beta chains listed next were all sequenced from one sample in a study of cytomegalovirus exposure and HLA in healthy donors. It was with 60 Vbeta and 13 Jbeta primers that the PCR ran. Generated by immunoSEQ multiplex PCR, the TCRdb table keeps only in-frame clones and is missing some. The sample contains more than 110,000 clones, about three quarters of which appear only once. The sequenced material came from PBMCs. The receptors originated from a woman in her 30s in good health and CMV-seronegative.

This clone was recorded once. This sequence joins TRBV10-1 and TRBJ1-4; D ambiguous. In germline, CDR1 is WNHNN, CDR2 SYGVQD (reference sequence). Trimming shortened V by 0 bases and J by 4 bases, and 6 bases separated the two germline ends. This CDR3 has 14 residues. For the CDR3, the DNA is TGCGCCAGCAGTGAGTCTTCCAATAATGAAAAACTGTTTTTT. Translation: CASSESSNNEKLFF.

V usage is TRBV30 and J usage is TRBJ2-1; tentative D call: TRBD2 (5 bases). V lost 5 bases and J 0 bases, leaving 11 bases between the germline ends. The germline V gene has CDR1 GTSNPN and CDR2 SVGIG (reference sequence). The CDR3 runs 14 residues. The CDR3 DNA sequence: TGTGCCTGGGGCGGGTTAAGCTCCTACAATGAGCAGTTCTTC. The encoded protein is CAWGGLSSYNEQFF.

This clone was counted only a few times. V usage is TRBV5-1 and J usage is TRBJ2-1; 9 nucleotides line up with TRBD2. J gave up 5 bases and V 4 bases, and 13 bases lay outside the gene matches. Germline assignment: CDR1 SGHRS and CDR2 YFSETQ. This CDR3 is built from 17 residues. The DNA for the CDR3 is TGCGCCAGCAGCCCAGCGGGGGGCCTAAGCTCACACAATGAGCAGTTCTTC. The encoded protein is CASSPAGGLSSHNEQFF.

The CDR3 is CASSADRGGNQPQHF. The CDR3 nucleotides are TGTGCCAGCAGTGCAGACAGGGGTGGCAATCAGCCCCAGCATTTT. The V and J genes are TRBV6-5 and TRBJ1-5, with 8 bases fitting TRBD1. In germline, CDR1 is MNHEY, CDR2 SVGAGI. V gave up 5 bases and J gave up 2 bases; unmatched junction bases: 5. The CDR3 consists of 15 residues.

The J gene is TRBJ2-2, the V gene TRBV2; 8 bases are shared with TRBD1. From germline, CDR1 is SNHLY and CDR2 FYNNEI. The CDR3 has 13 amino acids. The junction had 8 bases not matched to a gene; V was cut back by 7 bases and J by 10 bases. The CDR3: CASTEQGAEELFF. DNA for the CDR3: TGTGCCAGCACTGAGCAGGGGGCTGAGGAGCTGTTTTTT.

This clone was recorded a few times. The CDR3 protein is CASTTPSTDTQYF. CDR3 sequence (DNA): TGCGCCAGCACTACCCCTAGCACAGATACGCAGTATTTT. V is TRBV5-1 and J is TRBJ2-3; D unclear. Trimming took 6 bases from V and 0 from J, leaving 8 bases between them. Germline V lookup: CDR1 SGHRS, CDR2 YFSETQ. The CDR3 extends over 13 amino acids.

The rearrangement joins TRBV29-1 to TRBJ2-3; TRBD2 matches 7 bases. Germline loops: CDR1 SQVTM, CDR2 ANQGSEA. The CDR3 has 15 residues. The ends lost 4 bases at V and 4 bases at J; junction bases unmatched: 11. The CDR3 spells CSVVPSGDRADTQYF. As DNA, the CDR3 is TGCAGCGTTGTACCCAGCGGGGATAGGGCAGATACGCAGTATTTT.

The gene calls are TRBV25-1 and TRBJ2-6; D is undetermined. The CDR3 is 14 residues long. V was shortened by 9 bases and J by 0 bases, with 9 bases between the two germline ends. The V gene's germline CDR1 is MGHDK and CDR2 SYGVNS. The CDR3 reads CASRDSSGANVLTF. For the CDR3, the DNA is TGTGCCAGTCGCGATAGCTCTGGGGCCAACGTCCTGACTTTC.

J is TRBJ2-3 and V is TRBV6-6, with D possibly matching TRBD2 (6 bases). The CDR3 totals 16 residues. Between the trimmed V and J ends, which lost 4 bases and 1 base, there was a span of 15 bases. Germline assignment: CDR1 MNHNY and CDR2 SVGAGI (reference sequence). Here the CDR3 DNA reads TGTGCCAGCAGTTCCTCAACTAGCTCGGGCACAGATACGCAGTATTTT. Translated: CASSSSTSSGTDTQYF.

For this clone: Germline is not matched at one junction end, which may reflect a read error. V and J are TRBV2 and TRBJ1-2; D ambiguous. CDR3 size: 14 residues. Germline V gene data show CDR1 as SNHLY and CDR2 as FYNNEI. The CDR3 region has the DNA TGTGCCAGCAGTTTAAAGCCGGATAACTATGGCTACGCCTTC. Protein sequence: CASSLKPDNYGYAF.

This chain connects TRBV9 to TRBJ2-5; 9 bases fit TRBD1. The V and J ends lost 3 bases and 4 bases, in that order; junction bases with no gene match: 7. The CDR3 is 15 amino acids. CDR1 is SGDLS and CDR2 is YYNGEE in the germline V gene. In DNA, the CDR3 is TGTGCCAGCAGCGGCCAGACAGGGGGAGGAGAGACCCAGTACTTC. Its translation: CASSGQTGGGETQYF.

This clone was counted between two and nine times. This CDR3 is also generated by other DNA sequences in the sample. The chain employs TRBV20-1 and TRBJ1-2; D gene ambiguous. The CDR3 is 9 amino acids. Trimming took 5 bases from V and 7 from J, leaving 5 bases between them. The germline gives CDR1 DFQATT, CDR2 SNEGSKA (reference sequence). The CDR3, as DNA: TGCAGTGCTCCCGGTGGCTACACCTTC. Its protein product is CSAPGGYTF.

The gene calls are TRBV7-6 and TRBJ1-5, with 7 bases that match TRBD1. Germline-derived CDR1 and CDR2 are SGHVS and FNYEAQ. This CDR3 region has 16 residues. The ends lost 5 bases at V and 3 bases at J; junction bases unmatched: 10. Here the CDR3 DNA reads TGTGCCAGCAGCCCCGGACAGGCAGCTCCCAATCAGCCCCAGCATTTT. It codes for CASSPGQAAPNQPQHF.

To note about this clone: A read error may account for a junction end that differs from germline. The chain couples TRBV18 to TRBJ1-3; D is possibly TRBD1 (5 bases). Germline CDR1 and CDR2: KGHSH and LQKENI. The CDR3 is 16 residues long. The chain's CDR3 is CASSPRGGESGNTIYF. DNA of the CDR3: TGTGCCAGCTCGCCACGGGGCGGGGAGTCTGGAAACACCATATATTTT.

The chain links TRBV27 to TRBJ2-1; the match to TRBD2 covers 8 bases. V gave up 5 bases and J gave up 4 bases; unmatched junction bases: 10. The CDR3 contains 16 residues. Looked up from germline, CDR1 is MNHEY and CDR2 is SMNVEV (reference sequence). The CDR3 bases are TGTGCCAGCAGTCCCCTTGCGGGGGGTGCGTACAATGAGCAGTTCTTC. The encoded protein is CASSPLAGGAYNEQFF.

There are a few counts of this clone. The chain joins TRBV7-9 to TRBJ1-1; perhaps TRBD1 as D (5 bases). The CDR3 is 14 amino acids. Trimming pared 2 bases from V and 1 base from J, leaving 8 bases between. Germline loops: CDR1 SEHNR, CDR2 FQNEAQ (reference sequence). In DNA form, the CDR3 reads TGTGCCAGCAGCTTATCCGGGGGGAACACTGAAGCTTTCTTT. It yields the protein CASSLSGGNTEAFF.

The V and J genes are TRBV4-1 and TRBJ2-6; the match to TRBD2 covers 10 bases. Germline assignment: CDR1 MGHRA and CDR2 YSYEKL. Trimming removed 0 bases from V and 1 base from J; junction bases left unmatched: 6. CDR3 length: 19 residues. CDR3 amino acids: CASSQEWGLALSGANVLTF. The CDR3 coding sequence is TGCGCCAGCAGCCAAGAATGGGGACTAGCGCTATCTGGGGCCAACGTCCTGACTTTC.

This chain connects TRBV19 to TRBJ2-3; 12 bases are shared with TRBD2. Germline V CDR1 and CDR2: LNHDA, SQIVND (reference sequence). The CDR3 consists of 18 residues. The ends lost 1 base at V and 0 bases at J; junction bases unmatched: 5. The CDR3 coding sequence is TGTGCCAGTAGTATAGGAACTAGCGGGGGGCTTAGCACAGATACGCAGTATTTT. Residues: CASSIGTSGGLSTDTQYF.

The J gene is TRBJ2-3, the V gene TRBV29-1; D not resolved. The CDR3 sequence is 17 residues long. Per the germline V gene, CDR1 is SQVTM and CDR2 is ANQGSEA. The V and J ends lost 1 base and 0 bases respectively, with 17 bases between them. The CDR3 here is CSVEGLQVPASTDTQYF. Here the CDR3 DNA reads TGCAGCGTTGAAGGCCTGCAGGTACCTGCGAGCACAGATACGCAGTATTTT.

V is TRBV29-1 and J is TRBJ2-1; 11 bases match TRBD2. Trimming took 6 bases from V and 6 from J; bases not matched to a gene: 7. The CDR3 is made up of 14 amino acids. Germline values: CDR1 SQVTM, CDR2 ANQGSEA. In nucleotides, the CDR3 is TGCAGCGTCGCCTTAGCGGGAGGGCCCAATGAGCAGTTCTTC. This encodes CSVALAGGPNEQFF.

The chain uses TRBV7-8 and TRBJ1-2; the D gene is possibly TRBD1 (6 bases). Germline assignment: CDR1 SGHVS and CDR2 FQNEAQ. The CDR3 consists of 17 residues. Deletions cut 4 bases from V and 5 bases from J, with 23 bases between. CDR3 coding DNA: TGTGCCAGCAGCTGGGGGGCGGGGGGAGACTCGCTTTATGGCTACACCTTC. Translation: CASSWGAGGDSLYGYTF.

The V and J genes are TRBV7-2 and TRBJ2-5; TRBD2 aligns across 8 bases. V shed 1 base, J shed 5 bases, and the junction held 6 bases outside the gene matches. The CDR3 covers 15 residues. CDR1 and CDR2 (germline): SGHTA, FQGNSA. CDR3 loop: CASSLVGTGGETQYF. DNA of the CDR3: TGTGCCAGCAGCTTAGTTGGGACGGGGGGGGAGACCCAGTACTTC.

The chain combines TRBV28 with TRBJ2-1; 15 nucleotides agree with TRBD2. Losses at the gene ends were 4 bases for V and 7 bases for J; bases not matched to a gene: 5. The CDR3 extends over 16 amino acids. CDR1 and CDR2 from the germline V gene are MDHEN and SYDVKM. As DNA, the CDR3 is TGTGCCAGCAGTTCCCCCGGACTAGCGGGAGGGAATGAGCAGTTCTTC. As protein: CASSSPGLAGGNEQFF.

V is TRBV13 and J is TRBJ1-1; 9 bases fit TRBD1. CDR1 and CDR2 from the germline V gene are PRHDT and FYEKMQ (reference sequence). Trimming took 5 bases from V and 6 from J; bases not matched to a gene: 7. The CDR3 covers 14 residues. CDR3 in amino acids: CASSRGQGYAEAFF. As DNA, the CDR3 is TGTGCCAGCAGCAGAGGACAGGGGTACGCTGAAGCTTTCTTT.

The V and J genes are TRBV7-2 and TRBJ2-1, with D perhaps TRBD1 (6 bases). Germline CDR1 and CDR2: SGHTA and FQGNSA. V lost 0 bases, J lost 4 bases, and 10 bases lay in between. The CDR3 sequence is 15 residues long. As DNA, the CDR3 is TGTGCCAGCAGCTTAGCGGGGGCCCGATACAATGAGCAGTTCTTC. Translating gives CASSLAGARYNEQFF. Full variable domain (rest looked up from reference TRBV7-2 and TRBJ2-1): GAGVSQSPSNKVTEKGKDVELRCDPISGHTALYWYRQSLGQGLEFLIYFQGNSAPDKSGLPSDRFSAERTGGSVSTLTIQRTQQEDSAVYLCASSLAGARYNEQFFGPGTRLTVL.

This clone was seen once. The chain carries TRBV7-9 and TRBJ2-1; TRBD2 is a possible D gene (6 bases). Germline V CDR1 and CDR2: SEHNR, FQNEAQ (reference sequence). CDR3 length: 15 residues. Deletions cut 3 bases from V and 8 bases from J, with 17 bases between. DNA for the CDR3: TGTGCCAGCAGCTTCGCGGGATCCATAGGCGATGAGCAGTTCTTC. It translates to CASSFAGSIGDEQFF.